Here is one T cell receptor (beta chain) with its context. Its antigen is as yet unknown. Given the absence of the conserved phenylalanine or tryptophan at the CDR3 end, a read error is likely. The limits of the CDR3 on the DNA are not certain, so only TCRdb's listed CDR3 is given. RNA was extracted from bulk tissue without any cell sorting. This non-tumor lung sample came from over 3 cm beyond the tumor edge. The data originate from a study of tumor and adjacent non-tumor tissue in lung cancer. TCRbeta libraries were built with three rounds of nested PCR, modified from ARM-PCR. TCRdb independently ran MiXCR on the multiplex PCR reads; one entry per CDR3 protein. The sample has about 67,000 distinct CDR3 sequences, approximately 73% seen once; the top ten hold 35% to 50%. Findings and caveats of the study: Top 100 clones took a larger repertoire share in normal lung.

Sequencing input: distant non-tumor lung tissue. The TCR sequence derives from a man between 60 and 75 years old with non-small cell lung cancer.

The CDR3 sequence: CAISEWGTGTYEQYI. The chain joins TRBV10-3 to TRBJ2-7; the DNA was not compared with TRBD1, the D call given in the table. The CDR3 extends over 15 residues, inclusive of both ends. Germline CDR1 ENHRY, CDR2 SYGVKD.